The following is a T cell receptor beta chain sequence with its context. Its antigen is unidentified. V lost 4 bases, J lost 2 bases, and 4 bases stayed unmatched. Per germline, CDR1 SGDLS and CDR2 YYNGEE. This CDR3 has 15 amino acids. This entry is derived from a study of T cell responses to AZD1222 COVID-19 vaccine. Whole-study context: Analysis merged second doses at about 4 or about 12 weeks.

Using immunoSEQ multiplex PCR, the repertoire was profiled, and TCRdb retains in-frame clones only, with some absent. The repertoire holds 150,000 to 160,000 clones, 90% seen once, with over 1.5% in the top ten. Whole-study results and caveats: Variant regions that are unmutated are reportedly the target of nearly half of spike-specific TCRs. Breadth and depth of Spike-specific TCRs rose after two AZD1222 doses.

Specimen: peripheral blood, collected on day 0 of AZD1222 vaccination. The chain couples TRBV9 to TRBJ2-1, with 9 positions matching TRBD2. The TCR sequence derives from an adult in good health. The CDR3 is CASSLGLATYNEQFF. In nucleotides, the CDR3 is TGTGCCAGCAGCTTAGGACTAGCGACCTACAATGAGCAGTTCTTC.